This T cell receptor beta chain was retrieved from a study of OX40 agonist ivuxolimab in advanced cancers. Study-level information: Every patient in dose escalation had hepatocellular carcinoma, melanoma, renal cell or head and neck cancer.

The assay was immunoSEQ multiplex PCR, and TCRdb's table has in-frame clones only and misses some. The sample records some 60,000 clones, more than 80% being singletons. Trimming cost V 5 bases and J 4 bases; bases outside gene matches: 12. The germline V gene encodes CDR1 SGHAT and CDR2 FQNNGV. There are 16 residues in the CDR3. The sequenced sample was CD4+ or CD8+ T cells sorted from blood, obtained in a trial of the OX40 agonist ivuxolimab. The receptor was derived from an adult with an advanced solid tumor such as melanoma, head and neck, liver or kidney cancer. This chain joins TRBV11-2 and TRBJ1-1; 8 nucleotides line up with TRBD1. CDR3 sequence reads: CASSPRGQGAFTEAFF. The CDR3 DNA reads TGTGCCAGCAGCCCCAGGGGGCAGGGGGCATTCACTGAAGCTTTCTTT. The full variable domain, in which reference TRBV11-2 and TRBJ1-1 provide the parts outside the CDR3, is EAGVAQSPRYKIIEKRQSVAFWCNPISGHATLYWYQQILGQGPKLLIQFQNNGVVDDSQLPKDRFSAERLKGVDSTLKIQPAKLEDSAVYLCASSPRGQGAFTEAFFGQGTRLTVV.